Listed below are T cell receptor beta chains from one sample, sequenced in a study of blood T cell repertoires in COVID-19. Profiling relied on immunoSEQ multiplex PCR, and the TCRdb table lists in-frame clones only, not all of them. The repertoire has 250,000 to 300,000 clones, about 86% of them found once; the top ten carry around 2.9%. The sequencing sample was made of peripheral blood. The receptors stem from a woman aged 55-70 years with active or convalescent COVID-19. Each CDR3 is given with its conserved first and last residue. Each record gives: D gene, clone size, V gene, J gene, CDR3 protein, CDR3 DNA. D genes are given only for firm matches. Size tells how often a clone was seen (once, few, many) or the class of an expanded clone, and some rows leave it out.

NA	NA	TRBV21-1	TRBJ1-4	CASSSPAGGLWGNEKLFF	TGTGCCAGCAGCTCCCCGGCCGGGGGGCTTTGGGGTAATGAAAAACTGTTTTTT
NA	NA	TRBV7-3	TRBJ2-3	CASSLIGGLRTDTQYF	TGTGCCAGCAGCTTAATCGGGGGGCTCCGCACAGATACGCAGTATTTT
TRBD2	once	TRBV27	TRBJ2-3	CASSLSKLAGGRDTQYF	TGTGCCAGCAGTTTATCCAAACTAGCGGGGGGGCGAGATACGCAGTATTTT
TRBD1	few	TRBV27	TRBJ1-5	CASSNTGVQPQHF	TGTGCCAGCAGCAACACAGGGGTCCAGCCCCAGCATTTT
TRBD1	NA	TRBV28	TRBJ1-1	CASSPSTGKAFF	TGTGCCAGCAGTCCGTCGACAGGGAAAGCTTTCTTT
TRBD1	many	TRBV12-3/TRBV12-4	TRBJ1-2	CASSQGQSRGYTF	TGTGCCAGCAGCCAGGGACAGTCTCGAGGCTACACCTTC
NA	NA	TRBV4-1	TRBJ1-6	CASSHPGLSYNSPLHF	TGCGCCAGCAGCCATCCCGGACTGTCCTATAATTCACCCCTCCACTTT
NA	NA	TRBV15	TRBJ2-5	CATSRHGRGETQYF	TGTGCCACCAGCAGACATGGGCGGGGAGAGACCCAGTACTTC
NA	NA	TRBV18	TRBJ1-5	CASSPRARGDQPQHF	TGTGCCAGCTCACCACGGGCCAGGGGCGATCAGCCCCAGCATTTT
NA	NA	TRBV4-1	TRBJ2-2	CASSQVRGGELFF	TGCGCCAGCAGCCAAGTCCGAGGGGGGGAGCTGTTTTTT
NA	NA	TRBV7-6	TRBJ1-5	CASSFGEGNQPQHF	TGTGCCAGCAGCTTCGGAGAGGGCAATCAGCCCCAGCATTTT
NA	NA	TRBV12-5	TRBJ2-1	CASGSPGLSLYNEQFF	TGTGCTAGTGGCTCCCCCGGACTGTCGCTCTACAATGAGCAGTTCTTC
TRBD1	NA	TRBV9	TRBJ1-2	CASSEGDREYYGYTF	TGTGCCAGCAGCGAAGGGGACAGGGAATACTATGGCTACACCTTC
TRBD2	NA	TRBV9	TRBJ2-2	CASSITGTSFTGELFF	TGTGCCAGCAGCATTACCGGGACTAGCTTCACCGGGGAGCTGTTTTTT
TRBD2	NA	TRBV4-3	TRBJ2-1	CASSGELAGGTYNEQFF	TGCGCCAGCAGCGGAGAACTAGCGGGGGGAACCTACAATGAGCAGTTCTTC
TRBD2	once	TRBV7-8	TRBJ2-7	CASSPYSGVSYEQYF	TGTGCCAGCAGCCCCTATAGCGGGGTCTCCTACGAGCAGTACTTC
TRBD1	NA	TRBV7-8	TRBJ1-6	CASSLGQGAFFNSPLHF	TGTGCCAGCAGCCTGGGGCAGGGGGCCTTTTTTAATTCACCCCTCCACTTT
TRBD1	NA	TRBV27	TRBJ1-6	CASSIGQGNSPLHF	TGTGCCAGCAGTATCGGACAGGGTAATTCACCCCTCCACTTT
TRBD1	once	TRBV25-1	TRBJ1-5	CASWGQGARGYSNQPQHF	TGTGCCAGCTGGGGACAGGGGGCGCGGGGATATAGCAATCAGCCCCAGCATTTT
NA	once	TRBV5-1	TRBJ2-1	CASSLAPGNEQFF	TGCGCCAGCAGCTTGGCCCCGGGCAATGAGCAGTTCTTC
NA	NA	TRBV19	TRBJ2-7	CASSIGHLTYEQYF	TGTGCCAGTAGTATCGGACACCTGACCTACGAGCAGTACTTC
NA	NA	TRBV3-1/TRBV3-2	TRBJ1-2	CASSQASGYGYTF	TGTGCCAGCAGCCAAGCATCAGGCTATGGCTACACCTTC
NA	once	TRBV5-4	TRBJ2-7	CASSLAEGPYEQYF	TGTGCCAGCAGCTTGGCAGAGGGTCCGTACGAGCAGTACTTC
TRBD1	NA	TRBV4-3	TRBJ2-3	CASSQVTMGQGPQYF	TGCGCCAGCAGCCAAGTTACTATGGGACAGGGACCGCAGTATTTT
NA	few	TRBV27	TRBJ1-1	CASSLRRARAQGTEAFF	TGTGCCAGCAGTTTGAGGAGGGCTCGGGCTCAAGGAACTGAAGCTTTCTTT
NA	NA	TRBV7-8	TRBJ1-5	CASSLEASGSKGNQPQHF	TGTGCCAGCAGCTTAGAAGCGAGTGGGTCGAAGGGGAATCAGCCCCAGCATTTT
TRBD1	NA	TRBV7-9	TRBJ2-7	CASRWDRDYEQYF	TGTGCCAGCAGGTGGGACAGGGACTACGAGCAGTACTTC
NA	NA	TRBV24-1	TRBJ2-1	CATSDAGYNEQFF	TGTGCCACCAGTGATGCGGGGTACAATGAGCAGTTCTTC
NA	NA	TRBV12-3/TRBV12-4	TRBJ2-7	CASGGGYEQYF	TGTGCCAGCGGGGGCGGGTACGAGCAGTACTTC
TRBD2	few	TRBV6-5	TRBJ2-5	CASRGLAGGQETQYF	TGTGCCAGCAGGGGCCTAGCGGGGGGACAAGAGACCCAGTACTTC
NA	NA	TRBV7-9	TRBJ2-7	CASSSRAYEQYF	TGTGCCAGCAGCTCCCGGGCCTACGAGCAGTACTTC
NA	NA	TRBV4-3	TRBJ1-6	CASSQEIPSSSSYNSPLHF	TGCGCCAGCAGCCAAGAAATCCCTTCTTCGAGCTCCTATAATTCACCCCTCCACTTT
TRBD1	NA	TRBV19	TRBJ1-5	CASSMGGQGWNQPQHF	TGTGCCAGTAGTATGGGGGGACAGGGGTGGAATCAGCCCCAGCATTTT
NA	few	TRBV4-3	TRBJ1-4	CASSQDRGSYEKLFF	TGCGCCAGCAGCCAAGATCGGGGATCGTACGAAAAACTGTTTTTT
TRBD2	NA	TRBV7-8	TRBJ2-3	CASSLLPAGDTDTQYF	TGTGCCAGCAGCTTATTACCCGCGGGGGACACAGATACGCAGTATTTT
NA	NA	TRBV7-9	TRBJ1-6	CASSSKRNLYNSPLHF	TGTGCCAGCAGCTCGAAGAGAAACCTGTATAATTCACCCCTCCACTTT
NA	once	TRBV2	TRBJ1-3	CASSPRVRDGNTIYF	TGTGCCAGCAGTCCCAGGGTAAGAGATGGAAACACCATATATTTT
NA	NA	TRBV21-1	TRBJ1-5	CASSKALKPQHF	TGTGCCAGCAGCAAGGCCCTTAAGCCCCAGCATTTT